This T cell receptor (beta chain) is from a study of blood T cell repertoires in COVID-19. Study context: The origin of the acute and convalescent COVID-19 samples was the United States, Italy and Spain. T cells, B-cell-depleted T cells, or PBMCs supplied cDNA or gDNA.

Methods used by the authors: Estimation of nucleated cell counts relied on the amplification of reference gene primers. Method: immunoSEQ multiplex PCR; TCRdb's copy keeps in-frame clones and lacks some. The DNA gave D and trimming, while V, J and clone size come from that table. The data contain under 200,000 clones, roughly 85% of them seen just once; the ten biggest clones take up over 5%. Trimming removed 4 bases from V and 5 bases from J; junction bases left unmatched: 7. Germline V gene lookup returns CDR1 MGHRA and CDR2 YSYEKL. There are 15 residues in the CDR3. This clone was counted a single time.

What was sequenced was peripheral blood. The chain joins TRBV4-1 to TRBJ1-2, with 10 bases that match TRBD1. This sequence was found in a young woman with acute or convalescent COVID-19. The DNA of the CDR3 is TGCGCCAGCAGCCCGCGACAGGGGGCGACTTATGGCTACACCTTC. As protein: CASSPRQGATYGYTF.